This T cell receptor (beta chain) originates from a study of regulatory T cells in long-lasting Graves disease (dated by TCRdb to about 2021). Regarding the research as a whole: To count as having persistent Graves' disease, a patient had to have received antithyroid drug treatment for over 5 years with TSH receptor autoantibodies remaining persistently positive. Patients with persistent Graves' disease were compared with patients with newly diagnosed Graves' disease using TCR sequencing and RNA sequencing of peripheral blood. The study was conducted in China and was registered as a clinical trial. TCR sequencing covered around 13 persistent and approximately 20 newly diagnosed Graves' disease patients, around 33 samples in total. Antithyroid drugs had been taken for approximately 10 years on average by persistent Graves' disease patients in the clinical cohort. The study at large found these results: A larger number of public clonotypes was shared among persistent patients (around 2,700) than among newly diagnosed patients (about 990). Because the primary lesion, thyroid tissue, could not be accessed, the study looked at peripheral blood alone. The authors acknowledged the small sample size as a limitation that may reduce accuracy. Sequencing and analysis were restricted to the TCR beta chain. Preferential use of TRBV28, TRBJ1-2 and TRBJ2-5 was observed in persistent disease, whereas TRBV20-1 and TRBJ2-1 were favored in newly diagnosed disease. Lower TCR Shannon entropy and fewer highly expanded clones were observed in persistent Graves' disease patients than in newly diagnosed patients, which suggested clonal expansion.

Libraries were made using multiplex PCR. Sequencing instrument: Illumina HiSeq 4000. TCR beta libraries were built with iRepertoire HTBI primers and Arm-PCR amplification of CDR3 regions. Before sequencing, the PCR products underwent gel purification. Turning to the authors' computational methods: A total of some 65 TRBV and about 13 TRBJ segments were identified across samples and were used for gene usage analysis of CDR3 amino acid clonotypes. COPE and FqMerger were used to merge the filtered high-quality paired reads into contigs. BLAST was used to align contigs to IMGT TRBV, TRBD and TRBJ reference genes, and CDR3 was defined according to IMGT. Any clonotype with a frequency above 0.1% was classified as a highly expanded clone. Repertoire diversity was measured by Shannon entropy, and V-J evenness by the Gini coefficient. Public clonotypes were defined as clonotypes shared by more than one individual. The public reads were reprocessed in TCRdb via fastp at Q25 and MiXCR, keeping in-frame beta chains. Each record represents a unique CDR3 protein, reported with the most common genes and DNA among its rows. The V and J calls follow TCRdb's processing rather than the paper's. The sample records 310,000 or so distinct CDR3 sequences, roughly a fifth of which are singletons. Approximately 53% of the sample is in the top ten clones.

This sample's time point label indicates: persistent/refractory GD, antithyroid drugs over 5 years with positive TRAb. RNA was extracted from PBMCs in TRIzol for both TCR sequencing and RNA sequencing. Graves' disease was diagnosed according to American Thyroid Association guidelines. Recruitment of patients was carried out at an endocrinology department in Xi'an, China. Each patient gave 7 to 9.5 milliliters of peripheral blood, collected in an EDTA anticoagulant tube. PBMCs were isolated by Ficoll Paque Plus density gradient separation without further T cell sorting. An Agilent 2100 Bioanalyzer and agarose gel were used to check RNA quality, while a NanoDrop 2000 measured RNA concentration. As regards this clonotype: Its cognate antigen has yet to be identified. Within one base of it there is no much larger clone, and no base qualities were kept.

From a lookup of the germline V gene (reference sequence), CDR1 and CDR2 are SEHNR and FQNEAQ. The CDR3 contains 14 residues, cysteine and phenylalanine counted. The only DNA kept is the CDR3, 42 bases in frame from the first base. The germline V and J ends show losses of 5 bases and 5 bases respectively, and no gene match explains 9 bases of the junction. The sequence was collected from a female donor with Graves disease. The chain is assembled from TRBV7-9 and TRBJ2-7, with TRBD1 matching 7 junction bases. Sequences were derived from peripheral blood mononuclear cells (PBMCs), sampled when the disease was refractory, from a patient treated with antithyroid drugs. The DNA reads TGTGCCAGCAGCCAAAACACAGGGGCCCACGAGCAGTACTTC. It codes for CASSQNTGAHEQYF.